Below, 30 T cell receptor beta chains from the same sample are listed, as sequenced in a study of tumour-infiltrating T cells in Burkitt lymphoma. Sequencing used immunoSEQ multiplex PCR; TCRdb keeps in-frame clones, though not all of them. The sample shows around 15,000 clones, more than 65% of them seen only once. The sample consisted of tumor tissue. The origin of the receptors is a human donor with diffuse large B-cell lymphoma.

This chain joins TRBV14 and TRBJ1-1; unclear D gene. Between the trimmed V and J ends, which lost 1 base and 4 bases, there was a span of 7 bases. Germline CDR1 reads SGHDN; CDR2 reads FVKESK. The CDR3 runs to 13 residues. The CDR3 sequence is CASSQGVSTEAFF. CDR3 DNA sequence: TGTGCCAGCAGCCAAGGGGTAAGCACTGAAGCTTTCTTT.

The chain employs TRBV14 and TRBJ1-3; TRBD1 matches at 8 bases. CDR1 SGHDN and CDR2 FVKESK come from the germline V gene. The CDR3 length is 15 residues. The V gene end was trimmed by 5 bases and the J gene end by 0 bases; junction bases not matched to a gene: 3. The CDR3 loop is CASSLDRVSGNTIYF. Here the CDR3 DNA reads TGTGCCAGCAGCTTGGACAGGGTCTCTGGAAACACCATATATTTT.

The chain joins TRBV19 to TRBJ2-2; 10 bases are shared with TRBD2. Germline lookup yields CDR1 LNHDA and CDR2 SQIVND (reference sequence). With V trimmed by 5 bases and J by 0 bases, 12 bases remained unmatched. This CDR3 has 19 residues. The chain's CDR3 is CASSSRELLAGTNTGELFF. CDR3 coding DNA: TGTGCCAGTAGTTCCAGGGAACTACTAGCGGGGACGAACACCGGGGAGCTGTTTTTT.

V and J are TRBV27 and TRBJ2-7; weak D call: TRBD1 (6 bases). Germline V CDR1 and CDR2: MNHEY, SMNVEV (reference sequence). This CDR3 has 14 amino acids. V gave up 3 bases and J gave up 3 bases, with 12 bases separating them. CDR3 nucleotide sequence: TGTGCCAGCAGTTTCGGGGAAGGGGGCTACGAGCAGTACTTC. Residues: CASSFGEGGYEQYF.

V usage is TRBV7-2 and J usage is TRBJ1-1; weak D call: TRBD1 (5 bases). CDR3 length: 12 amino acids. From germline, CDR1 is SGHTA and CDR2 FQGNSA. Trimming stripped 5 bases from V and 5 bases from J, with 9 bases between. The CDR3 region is CASSLRGTEAFF. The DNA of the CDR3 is TGTGCCAGCAGCCTCCGGGGGACTGAAGCTTTCTTT.

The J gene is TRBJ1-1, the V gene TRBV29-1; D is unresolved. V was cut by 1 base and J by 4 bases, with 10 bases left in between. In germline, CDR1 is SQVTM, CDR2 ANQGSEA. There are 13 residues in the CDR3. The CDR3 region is CSVEGGSGTEAFF. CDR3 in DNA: TGCAGCGTTGAAGGAGGTTCTGGCACTGAAGCTTTCTTT. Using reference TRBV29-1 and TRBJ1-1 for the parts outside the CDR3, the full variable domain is SAVISQKPSRDICQRGTSLTIQCQVDSQVTMMFWYRQQPGQSLTLIATANQGSEATYESGFVIDKFPISRPNLTFSTLTVSNMSPEDSSIYLCSVEGGSGTEAFFGQGTRLTVV.

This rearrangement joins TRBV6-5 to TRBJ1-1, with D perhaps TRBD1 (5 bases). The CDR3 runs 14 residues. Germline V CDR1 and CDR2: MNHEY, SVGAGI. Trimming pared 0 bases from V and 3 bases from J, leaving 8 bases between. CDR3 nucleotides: TGTGCCAGCAGTTACTCCTGGGGGTACACTGAAGCTTTCTTT. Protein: CASSYSWGYTEAFF.

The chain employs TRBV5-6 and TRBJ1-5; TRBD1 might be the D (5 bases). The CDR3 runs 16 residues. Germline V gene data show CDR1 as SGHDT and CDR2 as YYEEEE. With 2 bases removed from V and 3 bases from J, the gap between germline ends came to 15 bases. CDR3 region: CASSFTVGTDNQPQHF. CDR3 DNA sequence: TGTGCCAGCAGCTTCACGGTGGGGACGGACAATCAGCCCCAGCATTTT.

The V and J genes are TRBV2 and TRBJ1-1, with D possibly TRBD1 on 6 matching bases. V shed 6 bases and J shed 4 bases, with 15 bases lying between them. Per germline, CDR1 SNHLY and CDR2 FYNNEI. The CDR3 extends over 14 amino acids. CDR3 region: CASRGQGTGTEAFF. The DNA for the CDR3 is TGTGCCAGCAGGGGCCAGGGGACCGGCACTGAAGCTTTCTTT. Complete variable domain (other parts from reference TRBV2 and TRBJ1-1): EPEVTQTPSHQVTQMGQEVILRCVPISNHLYFYWYRQILGQKVEFLVSFYNNEISEKSEIFDDQFSVERPDGSNFTLKIRSTKLEDSAMYFCASRGQGTGTEAFFGQGTRLTVV.

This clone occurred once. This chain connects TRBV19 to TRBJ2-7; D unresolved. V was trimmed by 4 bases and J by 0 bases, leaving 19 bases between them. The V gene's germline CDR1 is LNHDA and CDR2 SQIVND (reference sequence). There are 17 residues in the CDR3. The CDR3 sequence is CASSSSGRQTSSYEQYF. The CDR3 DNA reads TGTGCCAGTAGTAGCTCCGGCAGGCAGACCAGCTCCTACGAGCAGTACTTC.

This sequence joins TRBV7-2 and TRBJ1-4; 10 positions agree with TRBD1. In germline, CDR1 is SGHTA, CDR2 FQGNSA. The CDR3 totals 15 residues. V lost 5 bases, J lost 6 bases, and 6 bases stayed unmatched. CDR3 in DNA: TGTGCCAGCAGCCGACAGGGGGCGCGGGATGAAAAACTGTTTTTT. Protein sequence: CASSRQGARDEKLFF.

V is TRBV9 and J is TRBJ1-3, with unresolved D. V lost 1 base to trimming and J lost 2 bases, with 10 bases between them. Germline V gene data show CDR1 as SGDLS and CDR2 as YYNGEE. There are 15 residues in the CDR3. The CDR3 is CASSVTSLPGNTIYF. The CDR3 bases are TGTGCCAGCAGCGTAACATCCCTCCCTGGAAACACCATATATTTT.

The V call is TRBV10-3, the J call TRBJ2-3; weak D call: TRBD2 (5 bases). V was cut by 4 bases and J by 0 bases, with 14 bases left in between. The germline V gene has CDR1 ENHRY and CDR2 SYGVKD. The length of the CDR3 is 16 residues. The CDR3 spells CAISVMAGPSTDTQYF. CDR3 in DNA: TGTGCCATCAGTGTAATGGCGGGTCCTAGCACAGATACGCAGTATTTT.

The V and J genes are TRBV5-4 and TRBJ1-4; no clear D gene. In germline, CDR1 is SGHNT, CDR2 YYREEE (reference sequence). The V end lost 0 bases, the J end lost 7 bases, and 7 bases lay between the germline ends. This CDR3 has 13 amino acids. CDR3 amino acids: CASSLVGIEKLFF. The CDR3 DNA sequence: TGTGCCAGCAGCTTGGTGGGGATTGAAAAACTGTTTTTT.

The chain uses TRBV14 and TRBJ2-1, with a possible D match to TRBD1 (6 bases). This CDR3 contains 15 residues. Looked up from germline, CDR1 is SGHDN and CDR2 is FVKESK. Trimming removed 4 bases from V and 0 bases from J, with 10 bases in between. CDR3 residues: CASSPLGGSYNEQFF. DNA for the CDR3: TGTGCCAGCAGCCCCTTAGGGGGCTCCTACAATGAGCAGTTCTTC.

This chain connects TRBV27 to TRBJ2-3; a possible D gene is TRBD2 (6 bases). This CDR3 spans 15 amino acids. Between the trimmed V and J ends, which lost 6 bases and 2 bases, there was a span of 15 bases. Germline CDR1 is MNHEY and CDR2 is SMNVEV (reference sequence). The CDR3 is CASSGAGRITDTQYF. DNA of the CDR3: TGTGCCAGCAGCGGAGCGGGCCGAATCACAGATACGCAGTATTTT.

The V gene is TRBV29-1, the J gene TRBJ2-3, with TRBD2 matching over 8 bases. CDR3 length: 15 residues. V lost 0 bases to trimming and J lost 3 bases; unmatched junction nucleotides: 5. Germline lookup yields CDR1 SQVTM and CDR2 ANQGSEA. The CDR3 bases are TGCAGCGTTGAAGATCCGGGGGGGTGGACAGATACGCAGTATTTT. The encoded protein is CSVEDPGGWTDTQYF.

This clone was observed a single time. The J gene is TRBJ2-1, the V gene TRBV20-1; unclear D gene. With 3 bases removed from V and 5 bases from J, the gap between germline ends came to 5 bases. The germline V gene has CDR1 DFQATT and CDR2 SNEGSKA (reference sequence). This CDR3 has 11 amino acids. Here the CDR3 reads CSASPHNEQFF. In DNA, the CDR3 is TGCAGTGCTAGCCCTCACAATGAGCAGTTCTTC.

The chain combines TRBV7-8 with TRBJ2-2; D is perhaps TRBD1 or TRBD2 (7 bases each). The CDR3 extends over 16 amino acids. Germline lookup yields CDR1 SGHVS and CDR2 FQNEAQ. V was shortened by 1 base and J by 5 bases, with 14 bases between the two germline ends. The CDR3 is CASSLEAGGGTGELFF. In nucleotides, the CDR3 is TGTGCCAGCAGCTTAGAGGCAGGGGGAGGGACCGGGGAGCTGTTTTTT.

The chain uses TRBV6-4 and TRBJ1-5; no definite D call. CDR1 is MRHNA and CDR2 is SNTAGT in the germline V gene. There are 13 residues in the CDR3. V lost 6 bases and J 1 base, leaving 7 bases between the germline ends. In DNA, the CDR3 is TGTGCCAGCAGCGGTCAGAGCAATCAGCCCCAGCATTTT. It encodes CASSGQSNQPQHF.

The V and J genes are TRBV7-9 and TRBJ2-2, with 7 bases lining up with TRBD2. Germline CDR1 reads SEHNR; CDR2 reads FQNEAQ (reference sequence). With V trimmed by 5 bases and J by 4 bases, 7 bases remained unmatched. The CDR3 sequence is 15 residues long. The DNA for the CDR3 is TGTGCCAGCAGCGCCGGGGGGAGTGGCACCGGGGAGCTGTTTTTT. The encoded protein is CASSAGGSGTGELFF.

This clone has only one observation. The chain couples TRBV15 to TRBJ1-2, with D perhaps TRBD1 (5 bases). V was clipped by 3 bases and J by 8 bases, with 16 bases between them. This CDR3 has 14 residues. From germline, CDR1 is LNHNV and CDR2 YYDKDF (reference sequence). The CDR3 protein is CATSSFTGAKGYTF. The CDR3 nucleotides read TGTGCCACCAGCAGTTTTACCGGGGCAAAGGGCTACACCTTC.

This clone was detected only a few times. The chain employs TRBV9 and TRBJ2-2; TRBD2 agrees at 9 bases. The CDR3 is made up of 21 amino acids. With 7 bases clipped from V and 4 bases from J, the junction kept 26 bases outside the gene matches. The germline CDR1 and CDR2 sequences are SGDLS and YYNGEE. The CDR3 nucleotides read TGTGCCAGCGCCGACCCGGTCGGACAGGACATTAGCGGGAGCATCACCGGGGAGCTGTTTTTT. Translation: CASADPVGQDISGSITGELFF.

The DNA of the CDR3 is TGTGCCAGCAGCCCCCGGGGAGCCGAGAATGTGTTTTTT. Translating it yields CASSPRGAENVFF. This rearrangement joins TRBV7-9 to TRBJ1-4, with D hard to call. CDR1 and CDR2 from the germline V gene are SEHNR and FQNEAQ (reference sequence). V lost 5 bases to trimming and J lost 15 bases, with 19 bases between them. The length of the CDR3 is 13 residues. The variable domain in full, completed from reference TRBV7-9 and TRBJ1-4, reads DTGVSQNPRHKITKRGQNVTFRCDPISEHNRLYWYRQTLGQGPEFLTYFQNEAQLEKSRLLSDRFSAERPKGSFSTLEIQRTEQGDSAMYLCASSPRGAENVFFGSGTQLSVL.

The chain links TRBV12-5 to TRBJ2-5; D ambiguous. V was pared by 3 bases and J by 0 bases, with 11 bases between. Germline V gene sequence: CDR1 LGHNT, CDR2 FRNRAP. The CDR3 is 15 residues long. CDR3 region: CASGFLGRDQETQYF. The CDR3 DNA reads TGTGCTAGTGGTTTCCTTGGTAGAGACCAAGAGACCCAGTACTTC.

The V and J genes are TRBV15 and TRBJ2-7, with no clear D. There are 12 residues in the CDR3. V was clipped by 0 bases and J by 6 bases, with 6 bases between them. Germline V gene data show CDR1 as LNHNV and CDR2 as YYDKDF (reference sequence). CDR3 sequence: CATSRDAFEQYF. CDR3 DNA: TGTGCCACCAGCAGAGATGCTTTCGAGCAGTACTTC.

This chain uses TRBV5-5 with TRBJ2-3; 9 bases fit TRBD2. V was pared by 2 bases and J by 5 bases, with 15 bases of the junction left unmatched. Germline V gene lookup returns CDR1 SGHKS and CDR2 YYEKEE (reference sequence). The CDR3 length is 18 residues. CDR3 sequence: CASSFYPGTSISVDTQYF. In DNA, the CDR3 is TGTGCCAGCAGCTTCTACCCCGGGACTAGCATTTCGGTAGATACGCAGTATTTT.

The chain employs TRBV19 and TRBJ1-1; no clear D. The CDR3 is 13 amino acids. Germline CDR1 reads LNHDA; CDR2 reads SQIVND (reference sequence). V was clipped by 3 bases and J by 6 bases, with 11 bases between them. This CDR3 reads CASSITPDAEAFF. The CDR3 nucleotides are TGTGCCAGTAGTATCACGCCTGACGCTGAAGCTTTCTTT.

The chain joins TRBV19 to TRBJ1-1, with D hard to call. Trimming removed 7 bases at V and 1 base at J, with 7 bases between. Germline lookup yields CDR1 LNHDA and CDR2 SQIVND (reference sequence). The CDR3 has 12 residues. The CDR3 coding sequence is TGTGCCAGTATCGAAAGGAACACTGAAGCTTTCTTT. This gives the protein CASIERNTEAFF.

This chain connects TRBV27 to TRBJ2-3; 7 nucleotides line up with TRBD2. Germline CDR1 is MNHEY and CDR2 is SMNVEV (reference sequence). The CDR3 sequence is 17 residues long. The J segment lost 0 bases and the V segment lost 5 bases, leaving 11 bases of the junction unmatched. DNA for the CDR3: TGTGCCAGCAGTCCCGCCGGGCTAGCGGATAGCACAGATACGCAGTATTTT. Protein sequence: CASSPAGLADSTDTQYF.